The present entry profiles one T cell receptor beta chain with its context. There is no known antigen for this receptor. No base quality information exists; no much larger clone differs at one position. This specimen belongs to a study of T cell responses to AZD1222 COVID-19 vaccine listed by TCRdb under 2021. Some background on the complete study: Because spike-specific TCR depth and breadth did not differ between the two schedules, AZD1222 recipients who got a second dose at roughly 4 weeks were pooled with those who got a second dose at roughly 12 weeks. Enrollment into the trials was organized by age into subgroups of 18-55, 56-69 and 70-plus years, and those subgroups contained about 150, 27 and 61 TCR-sequenced participants, respectively. A total of 230 or so trial participants underwent TCR sequencing, of whom 207 received two doses of AZD1222 and about 25 received two doses of the MenACWY control vaccine. What the authors observed across the whole study: Epitopes outside the regions mutated in the B.1.351 and B.1.1.7 variants were reportedly recognized by nearly half of the unique spike-specific TCRs. Only five or six AZD1222 recipients were SARS-CoV-2 seropositive at baseline, limiting conclusions about previously exposed vaccinees. Participants were mostly white British and included more females than males, and it was suggested by the authors that clonal diversity may have been underestimated. Spike-specific TCR breadth and depth rose significantly after two AZD1222 doses compared with day 0 and with MenACWY recipients. Vaccine-associated CD4 TCRs spanned the whole spike protein, with dominant responses in regions 160-218 and 743-854. Because no day 14 peak-response samples were available, repertoires were characterized only after the peak T cell response. In the small 56-69-year group, the increase in depth fell short of significance, most likely because of low power.

The CDR3 regions of human TCRbeta chains were analyzed by immunosequencing. The source study handled its data this way. TCRs in the repertoires were matched against a reference library of SARS-CoV-2-specific TCRs that had been generated with the MIRA antigen-specificity platform. Breadth meant the fraction of unique TCRs that were SARS-CoV-2-associated, whereas depth meant the fraction of total T cells that were SARS-CoV-2-associated. Using the MIRA data, every spike-specific TCR was mapped to the spike region that the TCR reacted to and assigned to either a CD4 or a CD8 class. Log10-transformed breadth and depth values were compared by one-way ANOVA with Sidak's multiple comparisons tests. TCRdb took this table from immuneACCESS and kept in-frame rearrangements with V and J called. Such tables lack part of the clones; where checked against another copy, unresolved V genes explain under half of the gap, and the rest is unexplained. V and J calls and clone size are as listed in that table; D and trimming were resolved from the DNA. This sample has 54,000 or so clones in its table, and 88% of those were observed once. The top ten clones comprise about 15% of the sample.

Per the publication, the time point label means: baseline before first vaccination. The vaccinee samples were drawn from two UK trials, COV001 and COV002, one of which was a single-blind randomized controlled phase 2/3 trial testing AZD1222 (ChAdOx1 nCoV-19) in healthy adults. For TCRbeta chain sequencing, PBMC samples from trial participants were taken at day 0 and at day 28 after the second dose. Its CDR3 holds 15 amino acids, cysteine through phenylalanine. Only the CDR3 part of the read is kept: 45 bases, read in frame from the first base. At the junction V is shortened by 1 base and J by 0 bases, with 9 bases in between. CDR1 and CDR2 were assigned from the germline V gene as MNHNS and SASEGT.

The specimen comprised peripheral blood, sampled on day 0 of AZD1222 vaccination. The receptor was isolated from an adult in good health. The chain was built from TRBV6-1 and TRBJ1-1, and TRBD1 may be the D gene, going by 5 matching bases. At the DNA level, the sequence is TGTGCCAGCAGTGAAGACGGGGCGATGAACACTGAAGCTTTCTTT. It codes for CASSEDGAMNTEAFF.